Listed below are T cell receptor beta chains from one sample, sequenced in a study of CXCR3-negative and CXCR3-positive naive CD8 T cells. TCRdb re-called the 5' RACE reads, yielding one record per CDR3 amino acid sequence without DNA. The table lists 70,000 to 100,000 distinct CDR3 sequences, with approximately 1% in the top ten. Sequencing used naive CXCR3- CD8+ T cells from blood. These receptors were obtained from a human donor in good health. Some clones in this sample may be carry-over from other donors' samples. Both conserved end residues are part of each CDR3.

v_gene	j_gene	CDR3aa
TRBV20-1	TRBJ1-1	CSASLGQGDRRGAFF
TRBV29-1	TRBJ2-3	CSVEGGTGADTQYF
TRBV29-1	TRBJ2-2	CSAIDGGAGELFF
TRBV7-3	TRBJ2-5	CASSPGLAVQETQYF
TRBV4-1	TRBJ2-5	CASSQAQGKETQYF
TRBV2	TRBJ1-5	CASSEGQHNQPQHF
TRBV2	TRBJ1-2	CASTEGASYGYTF
TRBV20-1	TRBJ2-1	CSATGAYNEQFF
TRBV29-1	TRBJ2-7	CSVLRAGIGSYEQYF
TRBV29-1	TRBJ1-1	CSVESGNTEAFF
TRBV20-1	TRBJ2-7	CSARGPGGYEQYF
TRBV6-2/TRBV6-3	TRBJ1-1	CASSYSGQMNTEAFF
TRBV29-1	TRBJ1-1	CSVGYMNTEAFF
TRBV7-2	TRBJ2-1	CASSHRVGGNNEQFF
TRBV29-1	TRBJ1-4	CSVAEQTVNEKLFF
TRBV5-1	TRBJ2-2	CASRPDGAGELFF
TRBV20-1	TRBJ2-7	CSARGWELYEQYF
TRBV5-5	TRBJ2-2	CASSLSGGSAGELFF
TRBV28	TRBJ2-7	CASSLSGNYEQYF
TRBV6-2/TRBV6-3	TRBJ1-1	CASSLGREVKTEAFF
TRBV11-3	TRBJ2-4	CASSHGLGIIAKNIQYF
TRBV7-9	TRBJ1-4	CASSLVLDSTNEKLFF
TRBV12-5	TRBJ2-7	CASALAGFSYEQYF
TRBV20-1	TRBJ2-7	CSARSAGSYEQYF
TRBV4-1	TRBJ2-5	CASSQEGGAETQYF
TRBV5-6	TRBJ1-5	CASSSDSLDQPQHF
TRBV7-9	TRBJ2-7	CASSLAGVGYEQYF
TRBV5-1	TRBJ2-3	CASRSEADTQYF
TRBV20-1	TRBJ2-7	CSAPGPSGSYEQYF
TRBV19	TRBJ2-7	CASSIGLATDEQYF
TRBV7-9	TRBJ2-3	CASSPAGAGVGTDTQYF
TRBV28	TRBJ1-2	CASSEWGRANYGYTF
TRBV7-9	TRBJ2-1	CASSRTSGGQGSYNEQFF